The 16 T cell receptor beta chains in this list originate from one sample, sequenced in a study of T cell responses to AZD1222 COVID-19 vaccine (dated by TCRdb to about 2021). Preparation of the library involved the immunoSEQ multiplex PCR assay. What TCRdb holds here is the immuneACCESS table cut down to in-frame rearrangements. Part of the clones is not present; checked against another copy, under half of the missing clones reflect an unresolved V gene, and the others are unexplained. The sample table lists roughly 100,000 clones, around nine tenths of them with a count of one. Clones ranked in the top ten supply roughly 4% of the sample. The sample's time point label, decoded: baseline before first vaccination. The sample here was peripheral blood, taken on day 0 of AZD1222 vaccination. The source of these receptors is an adult in good health.

The rearrangement joins TRBV7-9 to TRBJ1-2, with 7 bases lining up with TRBD1. V shed 2 bases and J 4 bases; nucleotides not matched to a gene: 7. CDR3 length: 15 residues. Germline V gene sequence: CDR1 SEHNR, CDR2 FQNEAQ (reference sequence). CDR3 DNA: TGTGCCAGCAGCTTAAGGGGACAGAAACCCTATGGCTACACCTTC. Translated, it gives CASSLRGQKPYGYTF.

The chain joins TRBV11-2 to TRBJ1-6; D is undetermined. The V gene lost 0 bases and the J gene lost 0 bases, with 6 bases spanning the gap. The germline V gene encodes CDR1 SGHAT and CDR2 FQNNGV. CDR3 length: 16 residues. CDR3 protein: CASSLDKSSYNSPLHF. CDR3 DNA sequence: TGTGCCAGCAGCTTAGACAAGAGCTCCTATAATTCACCCCTCCACTTT.

The rearrangement uses TRBV6-2 or TRBV6-3 and TRBJ1-5; D unresolved. The CDR3 sequence is 15 residues long. Trimming stripped 4 bases from V and 3 bases from J, with 13 bases between. Looked up from germline, CDR1 is MNHEY and CDR2 is SVGEGT. The CDR3 is CASSSISFYNQPQHF. The CDR3 DNA sequence: TGTGCCAGCAGTTCGATATCTTTTTACAATCAGCCCCAGCATTTT.

The CDR3 here is CASSATGMQNTQYF. The CDR3 DNA reads as TGTGCCAGCAGCGCGACAGGGATGCAAAATACGCAGTATTTT. The chain has TRBV7-9 and TRBJ2-3; TRBD1 agrees at 7 bases. In germline, CDR1 is SEHNR, CDR2 FQNEAQ (reference sequence). J was trimmed by 7 bases and V by 5 bases; bases with no gene match: 9. This CDR3 is built from 14 residues.

This clone was seen a single time. The chain links TRBV27 to TRBJ2-3; TRBD2 aligns across 9 bases. The CDR3 covers 15 residues. Germline CDR1 and CDR2: MNHEY and SMNVEV (reference sequence). Losses at the gene ends were 3 bases for V and 3 bases for J; bases not matched to a gene: 4. In DNA form, the CDR3 reads TGTGCCAGCAGTTTTGAGCGGGGGGTGACAGATACGCAGTATTTT. Amino acids: CASSFERGVTDTQYF.

The chain joins TRBV9 to TRBJ1-2; a possible D gene is TRBD1 (6 bases). Germline V gives CDR1 SGDLS, CDR2 YYNGEE. V lost 3 bases, J lost 5 bases, and 11 bases lay in between. CDR3 length: 13 amino acids. In nucleotides, the CDR3 is TGTGCCAGCAGCGACAGGGCCGGGTATGGCTACACCTTC. Protein sequence: CASSDRAGYGYTF. The full variable domain, rest sourced from reference TRBV9 and TRBJ1-2, is DSGVTQTPKHLITATGQRVTLRCSPRSGDLSVYWYQQSLDQGLQFLIQYYNGEERAKGNILERFSAQQFPDLHSELNLSSLELGDSALYFCASSDRAGYGYTFGSGTRLTVV.

The V call is TRBV5-1, the J call TRBJ2-7, with D tentatively TRBD1 (5 bases). Per the germline V gene, CDR1 is SGHRS and CDR2 is YFSETQ. This CDR3 spans 14 amino acids. The V and J ends lost 1 base and 2 bases respectively, with 10 bases between them. The CDR3 nucleotides are TGCGCCAGCAGCTTGATCGCAGGGACCTACGAGCAGTACTTC. Translation: CASSLIAGTYEQYF.

The chain combines TRBV6-5 with TRBJ1-1; 9 bases line up with TRBD1. Germline CDR1 MNHEY, CDR2 SVGAGI. The CDR3 contains 15 residues. V was clipped by 7 bases and J by 0 bases; unmatched bases: 6. The CDR3 nucleotides read TGTGCCAGCACTAACGACAGGGGGTTGAACACTGAAGCTTTCTTT. Amino acid sequence: CASTNDRGLNTEAFF.

J is TRBJ1-2 and V is TRBV30; D may be TRBD1 (5 bases). In germline, CDR1 is GTSNPN, CDR2 SVGIG (reference sequence). The V end lost 5 bases, the J end lost 7 bases, and 11 bases lay between the germline ends. The CDR3 has 11 amino acids. The CDR3 loop is CAWHQRGGYTF. CDR3 nucleotide sequence: TGTGCCTGGCACCAGAGGGGTGGCTACACCTTC.

The gene calls are TRBV19 and TRBJ1-6; D call uncertain. Trimming took 1 base from V and 10 from J, leaving 8 bases between them. The CDR3 is made up of 13 amino acids. Germline CDR1 reads LNHDA; CDR2 reads SQIVND (reference sequence). CDR3 DNA: TGTGCCAGTAGTATAGGGGGAAGATCACCCCTCCACTTT. Residues: CASSIGGRSPLHF.

The genes are TRBV28 and TRBJ1-5; TRBD1 agrees at 9 bases. This CDR3 is built from 15 residues. V lost 7 bases and J lost 7; bases outside the gene matches: 11. Germline CDR1 MDHEN, CDR2 SYDVKM. CDR3 in amino acids: CASTIQGAPRQPQHF. The DNA for the CDR3 is TGTGCCAGCACCATACAGGGGGCGCCTCGACAGCCCCAGCATTTT.

The chain couples TRBV7-6 to TRBJ1-1; perhaps TRBD1 as D (5 bases). V was trimmed by 4 bases and J by 6 bases, leaving 12 bases between them. The CDR3 runs to 13 residues. The V gene's germline CDR1 is SGHVS and CDR2 FNYEAQ. The CDR3 DNA is TGTGCCAGCAGCTCATCAAGGGGCGCTGAAGCTTTCTTT. This translates into CASSSSRGAEAFF. Full variable domain (remainder filled in from reference TRBV7-6 and TRBJ1-1): GAGVSQSPRYKVTKRGQDVALRCDPISGHVSLYWYRQALGQGPEFLTYFNYEAQQDKSGLPNDRFSAERPEGSISTLTIQRTEQRDSAMYRCASSSSRGAEAFFGQGTRLTVV.

The V gene is TRBV19, the J gene TRBJ1-2; D unresolved. Trimming left V 10 bases short and J 2 bases short, with 17 bases between. Germline lookup yields CDR1 LNHDA and CDR2 SQIVND (reference sequence). This CDR3 is 14 amino acids long. The CDR3 spells CATNRPGFNYGYTF. CDR3 sequence (DNA): TGTGCCACTAACAGACCGGGTTTCAACTATGGCTACACCTTC.

This sequence joins TRBV2 and TRBJ1-6; D may be TRBD1 (5 bases). Germline CDR1 SNHLY, CDR2 FYNNEI. The CDR3 has 13 residues. V gave up 7 bases and J gave up 7 bases, with 11 bases separating them. The CDR3 region is CASTPEGNSPLHF. The CDR3 DNA sequence: TGTGCCAGCACACCAGAGGGGAATTCACCCCTCCACTTT.

This sequence joins TRBV30 and TRBJ1-5; possible D gene TRBD1, 6 bases. V was cut by 3 bases and J by 6 bases, with 15 bases left in between. Per germline, CDR1 GTSNPN and CDR2 SVGIG (reference sequence). The CDR3 totals 14 residues. The CDR3 region is CAWRTPGEGQPQHF. CDR3 bases: TGTGCCTGGAGGACACCAGGGGAGGGTCAGCCCCAGCATTTT.

This clone occurred once. The V and J genes are TRBV18 and TRBJ1-3; unclear D gene. V was cut by 1 base and J by 0 bases, with 4 bases left in between. CDR1 and CDR2 (germline): KGHSH, LQKENI. The CDR3 length is 14 residues. DNA of the CDR3: TGTGCCAGCTCACCACAGTCCTCTGGAAACACCATATATTTT. This encodes CASSPQSSGNTIYF.